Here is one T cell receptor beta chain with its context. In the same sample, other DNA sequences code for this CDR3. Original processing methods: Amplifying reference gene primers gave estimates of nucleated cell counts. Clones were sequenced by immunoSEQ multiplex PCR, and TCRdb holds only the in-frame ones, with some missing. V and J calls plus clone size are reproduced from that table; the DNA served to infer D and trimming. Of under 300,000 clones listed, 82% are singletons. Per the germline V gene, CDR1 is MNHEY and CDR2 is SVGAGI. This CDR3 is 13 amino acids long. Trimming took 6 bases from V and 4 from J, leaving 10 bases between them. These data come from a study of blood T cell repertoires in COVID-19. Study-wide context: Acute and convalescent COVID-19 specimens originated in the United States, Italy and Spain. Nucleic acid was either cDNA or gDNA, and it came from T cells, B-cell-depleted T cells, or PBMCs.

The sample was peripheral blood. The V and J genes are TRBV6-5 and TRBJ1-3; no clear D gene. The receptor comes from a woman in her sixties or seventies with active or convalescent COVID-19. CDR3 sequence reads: CASREGSGNTIYF. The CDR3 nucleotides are TGTGCCAGCAGGGAGGGATCCGGAAACACCATATATTTT.